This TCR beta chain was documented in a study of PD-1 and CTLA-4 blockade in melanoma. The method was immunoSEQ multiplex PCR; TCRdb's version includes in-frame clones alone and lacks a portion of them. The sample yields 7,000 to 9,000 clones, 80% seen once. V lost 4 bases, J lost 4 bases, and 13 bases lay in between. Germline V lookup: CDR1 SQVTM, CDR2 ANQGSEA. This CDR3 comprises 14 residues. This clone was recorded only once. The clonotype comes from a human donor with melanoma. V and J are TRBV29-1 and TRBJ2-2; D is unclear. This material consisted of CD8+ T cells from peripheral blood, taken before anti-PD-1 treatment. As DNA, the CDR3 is TGCAGCGTTGTGATCGCATTCAGCACCGGGGAGCTGTTTTTT. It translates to CSVVIAFSTGELFF.